Each of the 14 T cell receptor beta chains below was sequenced from the same sample in a study of T cell responses to AZD1222 COVID-19 vaccine. Sequencing was performed with immunoSEQ multiplex PCR; in TCRdb, only in-frame clones are kept and a portion is missing. Of 100,000 to 150,000 clones listed, 89% are singletons. The starting material was peripheral blood, obtained on day 0 of AZD1222 vaccination. These TCRs come from an adult in good health.

The CDR3 loop reads CASSSGDNGDTEAFF. The CDR3 DNA reads as TGTGCCAGCAGCTCGGGGGACAACGGTGACACTGAAGCTTTCTTT. The rearrangement uses TRBV11-3 and TRBJ1-1; D possibly corresponds to TRBD1 (6 bases). Per the germline V gene, CDR1 is SGHNT and CDR2 is YENEEA. Between the trimmed V and J ends, which lost 4 bases and 3 bases, there was a span of 15 bases. The CDR3 has 15 amino acids. The full variable domain, in which reference TRBV11-3 and TRBJ1-1 provide the parts outside the CDR3, is EAGVVQSPRYKIIEKKQPVAFWCNPISGHNTLYWYLQNLGQGPELLIRYENEEAVDDSQLPKDRFSAERLKGVDSTLKIQPAELGDSAVYLCASSSGDNGDTEAFFGQGTRLTVV.

This clone was counted a few times. The chain has TRBV14 and TRBJ2-7; D unresolved. The germline V and J ends were trimmed by 0 bases and 6 bases, with 9 bases remaining between them. The V gene's germline CDR1 is SGHDN and CDR2 FVKESK. The CDR3 is 13 residues long. The CDR3 sequence is CASSQDLLGEQYF. The CDR3 DNA sequence: TGTGCCAGCAGCCAAGATTTATTGGGCGAGCAGTACTTC.

The gene calls are TRBV19 and TRBJ2-1, with D perhaps TRBD2 (5 bases). V gave up 3 bases and J gave up 4 bases, with 13 bases separating them. Germline CDR1 and CDR2: LNHDA and SQIVND (reference sequence). The CDR3 spans 15 residues. This CDR3 is CASSISATGYNEQFF. For the CDR3, the DNA is TGTGCCAGTAGTATTAGCGCCACTGGGTACAATGAGCAGTTCTTC.

V is TRBV28 and J is TRBJ1-1, with TRBD1 matching 7 bases. Germline CDR1 is MDHEN and CDR2 is SYDVKM. The CDR3 consists of 14 residues. CDR3 coding DNA: TGTGCAGCCCTCAGGGGGAGGATAGGTTCTGAAGCTTTCTTT. Protein sequence: CAALRGRIGSEAFF. The variable domain in full, completed from reference TRBV28 and TRBJ1-1, reads DVKVTQSSRYLVKRTGEKVFLECVQDMDHENMFWYRQDPGLGLRLIYFSYDVKMKEKGDIPEGYSVSREKKERFSLILESASTNQTSMYLCAALRGRIGSEAFFGQGTRLTVV.

This clone was detected once. This chain uses TRBV19 with TRBJ2-1; 9 bases agree with TRBD2. J was trimmed by 14 bases and V by 3 bases; bases with no gene match: 8. The CDR3 has 13 amino acids. CDR1 and CDR2 from the germline V gene are LNHDA and SQIVND (reference sequence). CDR3 sequence: CASSILSGRAEFF. The CDR3 nucleotides are TGTGCCAGTAGTATCCTTAGCGGGAGAGCGGAGTTCTTC. The variable domain in full, completed from reference TRBV19 and TRBJ2-1, reads DGGITQSPKYLFRKEGQNVTLSCEQNLNHDAMYWYRQDPGQGLRLIYYSQIVNDFQKGDIAEGYSVSREKKESFPLTVTSAQKNPTAFYLCASSILSGRAEFFGPGTRLTVL.

The chain couples TRBV5-4 to TRBJ2-3, with TRBD2 matching over 7 bases. CDR3 length: 14 amino acids. The ends lost 5 bases at V and 2 bases at J; junction bases unmatched: 5. CDR1 is SGHNT and CDR2 is YYREEE in the germline V gene (reference sequence). CDR3 DNA: TGTGCCAGCAGATTGAGCGGGAACACAGATACGCAGTATTTT. This gives the protein CASRLSGNTDTQYF.

This chain uses TRBV11-3 with TRBJ1-1; a weak D match, TRBD1 (6 bases). V was pared by 4 bases and J by 5 bases, with 17 bases between. CDR3 length: 15 residues. Germline V lookup: CDR1 SGHNT, CDR2 YENEEA. DNA for the CDR3: TGTGCCAGCAGCTCCTCCCGAGGGGGGGTGACTGAAGCTTTCTTT. Protein: CASSSSRGGVTEAFF.

V gene TRBV10-1 combines with J gene TRBJ1-1, with TRBD1 matching over 7 bases. The CDR3 has 17 amino acids. Germline V gives CDR1 WNHNN, CDR2 SYGVQD (reference sequence). The V and J ends lost 0 bases and 7 bases, in that order; junction bases with no gene match: 14. This chain's CDR3 is CASSESPYRGPRNEAFF. Here the CDR3 DNA reads TGCGCCAGCAGTGAGTCCCCGTACAGGGGCCCCCGGAATGAAGCTTTCTTT.

The V call is TRBV7-9, the J call TRBJ2-7; D tentatively fits TRBD1 or TRBD2 (5 bases each). Trimming cost V 7 bases and J 3 bases, with 16 bases left between them. Germline lookup yields CDR1 SEHNR and CDR2 FQNEAQ (reference sequence). This CDR3 contains 14 residues. CDR3 nucleotide sequence: TGTGCCAGCACCCCCCTGAGGGGTGGCTACGAGCAGTACTTC. Translation: CASTPLRGGYEQYF.

This chain joins TRBV28 and TRBJ1-1; 8 bases map to TRBD1. CDR1 MDHEN and CDR2 SYDVKM come from the germline V gene. V trimming: 10 bases; J trimming: 4 bases; junction bases outside the gene matches: 14. The CDR3 extends over 15 amino acids. The CDR3 DNA sequence: TGTGCCACCACCGCGCCATTCGACAGGGGCACTGAAGCTTTCTTT. This codes for CATTAPFDRGTEAFF.

The chain couples TRBV6-5 to TRBJ2-7, with TRBD2 matching 7 bases. The CDR3 loop spans 16 amino acids. The J segment lost 0 bases and the V segment lost 0 bases, leaving 5 bases of the junction unmatched. Germline V CDR1 and CDR2: MNHEY, SVGAGI. CDR3 in DNA: TGTGCCAGCAGTTACTCGACTAGCTTTAACTCCTACGAGCAGTACTTC. This encodes CASSYSTSFNSYEQYF.

This clone appeared a few times. V usage is TRBV7-9 and J usage is TRBJ1-1; D gene ambiguous. This CDR3 has 13 residues. V lost 6 bases, J lost 0 bases, and 8 bases lay in between. Germline-derived CDR1 and CDR2 are SEHNR and FQNEAQ (reference sequence). In DNA form, the CDR3 reads TGTGCCAGCAGACTGGAGATGAACACTGAAGCTTTCTTT. As protein: CASRLEMNTEAFF.

This clone was seen just once. The chain has TRBV28 and TRBJ1-6, with 8 positions matching TRBD1. CDR1 MDHEN and CDR2 SYDVKM come from the germline V gene. V lost 6 bases, J lost 9 bases, and 7 bases stayed unmatched. The CDR3 extends over 14 amino acids. In DNA form, the CDR3 reads TGTGCCAGCAGCGCGGACAGGGAAGGTTCACCCCTCCACTTT. This sequence encodes CASSADREGSPLHF.

J is TRBJ2-7 and V is TRBV5-8, with a tentative D call TRBD1 (6 bases). Germline-derived CDR1 and CDR2 are SGHTS and YDEGEE. This CDR3 is built from 14 residues. V lost 2 bases and J lost 0, with 9 bases in between. The CDR3 sequence: CASSFGQPSYEQYF. CDR3 bases: TGTGCCAGCAGCTTTGGACAGCCCTCCTACGAGCAGTACTTC. The full variable domain, completed using reference TRBV5-8 and TRBJ2-7, is EAGVTQSPTHLIKTRGQQATLRCSPISGHTSVYWYQQALGLGLQFLLWYDEGEERNRGNFPPRFSGRQFPNYSSELNVNALELEDSALYLCASSFGQPSYEQYFGPGTRLTVT.